Below, 5 T cell receptor beta chains from the same sample are listed, as sequenced in a study of molecular identifiers for immune sequencing clone quantification. Each CDR3 protein gets one entry after TCRdb re-called the PCR reads with MiXCR. There are about 330,000 distinct CDR3 sequences in the sample; 24% occur only once, and 0.74% lies in the top ten. Sequencing was done on a sample of naive CD8+ T cells from blood, with Jurkat cell RNA spiked in. Indicated subset: FACS-sorted CD8+CD4-CCR7+CD45RA+ naive T cells. The source is a human donor in good health. Some libraries in this study had Jurkat cell RNA spiked in.

This clonotype occurred a few times. The rearrangement uses TRBV27 and TRBJ1-3, with D tentatively TRBD1 (5 bases). This CDR3 region has 18 residues. Germline CDR1 and CDR2: MNHEY and SMNVEV (reference sequence). Trimming removed 3 bases at V and 0 bases at J, with 18 bases between. CDR3 nucleotides: TGTGCCAGCAGTTTGCGGTTGACAGATTACCTCTCTGGAAACACCATATATTTT. Protein product: CASSLRLTDYLSGNTIYF.

This chain connects TRBV10-2 to TRBJ1-5, with TRBD1 as a possible D gene (5 bases). CDR1 and CDR2 from the germline V gene are WSHSY and SAAADI. Trimming stripped 1 base from V and 4 bases from J, with 11 bases between. The CDR3 length is 15 residues. Written as DNA, the CDR3 is TGCGCCAGCAGTGAGTGGTCGGGGCTGAATCAGCCCCAGCATTTT. This gives the protein CASSEWSGLNQPQHF.

Regarding this clonotype: Here the CDR3 omits its conserved ending phenylalanine or tryptophan, so a read error is the likely source. The rearrangement joins TRBV4-3 to TRBJ1-1; D call uncertain. The CDR3 extends over 14 amino acids. The germline V and J ends were trimmed by 0 bases and 0 bases, with 5 bases remaining between them. Germline V gene sequence: CDR1 LGHNA, CDR2 YSLEER. The CDR3 DNA reads as TGCGCCAGCAGCCAAGAACAGATGAACACTGAAGCTTTCTCT. It specifies CASSQEQMNTEAFS.

The table lists this clonotype with many counts. This sequence joins TRBV5-4 and TRBJ2-7; D remains ambiguous. The CDR3 spans 13 residues. The germline V gene encodes CDR1 SGHNT and CDR2 YYREEE (reference sequence). V was pared by 4 bases and J by 2 bases, with 10 bases between. The CDR3 DNA reads TGTGCCAGCAGCCTGACTGACCCCTACGAGCAGTACTTC. This translates into CASSLTDPYEQYF.

As concerns this clonotype: Just one base apart from a much larger clone, this may be a read error. The chain is built from TRBV9 and TRBJ1-1, with no clear D. The CDR3 totals 14 residues. CDR1 is SGDLS, CDR2 YYNGEE, per germline. The CDR3 protein is CASSPDGPNTEALF. The CDR3 bases are TGTGCCAGCAGCCCCGATGGCCCGAACACTGAAGCTCTCTTT.